This T cell receptor (beta chain) was captured by sequencing in a study of CD8+ T cells in alopecia areata. The table lists this clone with a few counts. Reverse transcribed after extraction, RNA yielded cDNA as the sequencing template. The assay was immunoSEQ multiplex PCR, and TCRdb's table has in-frame clones only and misses some. The profile covers about 180,000 clones, with 63% appearing a single time and 1.7% taken by the ten largest. Looked up from germline, CDR1 is SGHDT and CDR2 is YYEEEE. The length of the CDR3 is 16 residues. With 1 base clipped from V and 6 bases from J, the junction kept 6 bases outside the gene matches.

This material consisted of CD4+ T cells sorted from blood, taken at week 0. The chain is built from TRBV5-6 and TRBJ1-6; 8 bases are a match to TRBD1. This clonotype was obtained from a human donor with alopecia areata. The CDR3 DNA reads TGTGCCAGCAGCTTGTGGCAGGGGGCTTCTAATTCACCCCTCCACTTT. It encodes CASSLWQGASNSPLHF.